A single T cell receptor (beta chain) is shown here with its context. The sample is drawn from a study of control samples from healthy donors and cancer patients. The germline gives CDR1 LNHDA, CDR2 SQIVND (reference sequence). The CDR3 extends over 15 amino acids. The germline V and J ends were trimmed by 6 bases and 9 bases, with 21 bases remaining between them. Profiling relied on immunoSEQ multiplex PCR, and the TCRdb table lists in-frame clones only, not all of them. The sample holds about 190,000 clones, 91% seen once. This clonotype originated in a young man in good health. This sequence joins TRBV19 and TRBJ2-1; maybe TRBD2 (7 bases). Material for sequencing was blood. The CDR3 sequence is CASRSVGGGAGEQFF. DNA for the CDR3: TGTGCCAGTAGATCCGTCGGTGGGGGGGCGGGTGAGCAGTTCTTC.